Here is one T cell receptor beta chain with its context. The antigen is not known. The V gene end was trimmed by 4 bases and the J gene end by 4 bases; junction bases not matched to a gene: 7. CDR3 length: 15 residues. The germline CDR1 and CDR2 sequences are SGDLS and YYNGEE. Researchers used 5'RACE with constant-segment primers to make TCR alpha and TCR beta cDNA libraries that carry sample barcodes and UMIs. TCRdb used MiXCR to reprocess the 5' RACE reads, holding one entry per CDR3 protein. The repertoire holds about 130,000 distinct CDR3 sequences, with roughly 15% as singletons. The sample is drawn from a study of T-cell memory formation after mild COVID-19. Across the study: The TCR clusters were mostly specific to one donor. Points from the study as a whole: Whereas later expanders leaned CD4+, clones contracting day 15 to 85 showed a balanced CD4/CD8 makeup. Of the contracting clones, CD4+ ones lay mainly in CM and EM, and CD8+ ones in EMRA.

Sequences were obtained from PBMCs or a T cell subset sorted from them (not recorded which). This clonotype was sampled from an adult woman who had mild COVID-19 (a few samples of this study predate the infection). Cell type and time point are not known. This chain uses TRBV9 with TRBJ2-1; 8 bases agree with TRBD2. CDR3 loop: CASSPGGVGYNEQFF. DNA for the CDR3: TGTGCCAGCAGCCCCGGGGGGGTAGGGTACAATGAGCAGTTCTTC.